This T cell receptor beta chain derives from a study of T cells after yellow fever vaccination. Study in general: In the case of low-cell-number fractions, SMART-Seq v4 Ultra Low Input was used for preparation. Findings of the study overall: The secondary response showed a weaker magnitude and a faster peak, day 5 versus 15.

In this sample, this clonotype turned up many times. The antigen is not known. For TCR, cDNA came from 5'RACE template switching, which added a universal primer site and UMIs. TCRdb itself ran the 5' RACE reads through MiXCR, one entry per CDR3 protein. The sample has about 220,000 distinct CDR3 sequences; roughly 3% are singletons. There are 23 residues in the CDR3. Sequencing used CD4+ T cells sorted from PBMCs, obtained 10 days after the yellow fever booster vaccination. The origin of this receptor is a man aged 18 to 29 who received the YFV17D yellow fever vaccine. The chain employs TRBV21-1 and TRBJ1-5; the listed D gene, TRBD1, was not tested against the DNA. TRBV21-1 is a listed pseudogene. The CDR3 DNA reads TGTGCCAGCAGCGTCACTACCCACCCGAGGGGGGCGGACCACGAACATAGCAATCAGCCCCAGCATTTT. Its protein product is CASSVTTHPRGADHEHSNQPQHF.